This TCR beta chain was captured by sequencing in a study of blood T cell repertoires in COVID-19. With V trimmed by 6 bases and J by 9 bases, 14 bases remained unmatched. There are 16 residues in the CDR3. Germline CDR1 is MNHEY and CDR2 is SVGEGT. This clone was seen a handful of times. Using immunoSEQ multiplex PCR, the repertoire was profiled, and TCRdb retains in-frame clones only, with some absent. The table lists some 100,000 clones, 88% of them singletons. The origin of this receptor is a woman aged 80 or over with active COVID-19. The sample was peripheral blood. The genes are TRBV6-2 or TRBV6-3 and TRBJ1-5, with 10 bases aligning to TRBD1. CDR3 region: CASSSPGQGRGGPQHF. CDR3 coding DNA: TGTGCCAGCAGCTCTCCGGGACAGGGGCGAGGTGGGCCCCAGCATTTT.